The clone carrying this T cell receptor beta chain was observed a few times. Its antigen remains unknown. The entry originates in a study of T cells in narcolepsy. About the study: Healthy controls were enrolled alongside patients with narcolepsy type 1 or type 2.

Profiled with immunoSEQ multiplex PCR; TCRdb holds only in-frame clones, not every one. The data contain fewer than 40,000 clones, 75% to 90% of them singletons. Study results and limitations: In some patient and control memory CD4+ samples, autoreactive clones were absent. Same-patient CSF and blood CD4+ T cell clonotypes included HCRT-specific and TRIB2-specific autoreactive ones. Autoreactive clonotypes reportedly recurred in blood of same and different patients, not controls.

The sequenced sample was CD45RA- memory CD4+ T cells from PBMCs. The sequence was obtained from a human donor with narcolepsy.

The CDR3 protein is CASSLKSGSSYNEQFF. DNA of the CDR3: TGTGCCAGCAGCTTAAAGAGCGGGAGCTCCTACAATGAGCAGTTCTTC. V gene TRBV7-3 combines with J gene TRBJ2-1, with 8 bases fitting TRBD2. The V segment lost 1 base and the J segment 0 bases; nucleotides outside the gene matches: 2. CDR3 size: 16 residues. Germline V CDR1 and CDR2: SGHTA, FQGTGA.